One and the same sample provided the 11 T cell receptor beta chains below, sequenced in a study of graft-versus-host responses after intestinal transplantation. Data came from immunoSEQ multiplex PCR; TCRdb stores just in-frame clones and leaves some out. The sample shows around 110,000 clones, around nine tenths of them seen only once. Antigens for these TCRs are unknown. The source material was unstimulated CD4+ T cells sorted from spleen or lymph node cells, sampled before intestinal transplant. These receptor sequences come from a human donor who received an intestinal transplant.

This clone was counted a few times. The rearrangement joins TRBV6-1 to TRBJ1-6; tentative D call: TRBD1 (6 bases). Germline V gives CDR1 MNHNS, CDR2 SASEGT. This CDR3 has 15 amino acids. Trimming removed 6 bases at V and 10 bases at J, with 19 bases between. CDR3 sequence: CASRHNPGQTSPLHF. The CDR3 DNA reads as TGTGCCAGCAGGCATAACCCGGGACAAACCTCACCCCTCCACTTT.

The genes are TRBV10-2 and TRBJ2-3, with D maybe TRBD2 (7 bases). In germline, CDR1 is WSHSY, CDR2 SAAADI. This CDR3 is built from 15 residues. V lost 10 bases and J 0 bases, leaving 17 bases between the germline ends. CDR3 sequence reads: CATCRGAGSTDTQYF. CDR3 bases: TGCGCCACCTGCCGGGGGGCAGGTAGCACAGATACGCAGTATTTT.

This chain uses TRBV7-2 with TRBJ1-4, with 7 bases identical to TRBD1. The CDR3 is 13 amino acids. Germline trimming cut 3 bases from V and 8 bases from J; bases unmatched to any gene: 3. Germline V gene sequence: CDR1 SGHTA, CDR2 FQGNSA. CDR3 bases: TGTGCCAGCAGCTTCGACAGGGCGGAAAAACTGTTTTTT. This codes for CASSFDRAEKLFF.

The rearrangement links TRBV5-1 to TRBJ2-7, with 8 bases fitting TRBD1. CDR3 size: 16 residues. Germline CDR1 SGHRS, CDR2 YFSETQ. V lost 4 bases and J lost 0; bases outside the gene matches: 9. In DNA form, the CDR3 reads TGCGCCAGCAGCCGCTGGGACAGGCGTACCTCCTACGAGCAGTACTTC. Translation: CASSRWDRRTSYEQYF.

This clone appeared a single time. Other DNA sequences in the same sample also yield this CDR3. V and J are TRBV5-1 and TRBJ2-5, with D possibly TRBD1 on 6 matching bases. V gave up 1 base and J gave up 5 bases, with 9 bases separating them. CDR1 is SGHRS, CDR2 YFSETQ, per germline. This CDR3 has 13 residues. CDR3 region: CASSLRGGETQYF. In DNA, the CDR3 is TGCGCCAGCAGCTTGCGAGGGGGTGAGACCCAGTACTTC.

The gene calls are TRBV11-2 and TRBJ2-7; D is possibly TRBD2 (7 bases). The CDR3 totals 15 residues. The V and J ends lost 1 base and 2 bases respectively, with 12 bases between them. Germline CDR1 SGHAT, CDR2 FQNNGV. The CDR3 DNA follows: TGTGCCAGCAGCTTAGTCGGGGGGCTGACCTACGAGCAGTACTTC. Protein product: CASSLVGGLTYEQYF.

The chain employs TRBV29-1 and TRBJ2-1; the match to TRBD1 covers 8 bases. The germline V gene encodes CDR1 SQVTM and CDR2 ANQGSEA. The CDR3 totals 15 residues. The J segment lost 6 bases and the V segment lost 3 bases, leaving 10 bases of the junction unmatched. CDR3 in DNA: TGCAGCGTTGATAAGCTCGGACAGGGCCTCAATGAGCAGTTCTTC. Its protein product is CSVDKLGQGLNEQFF.

This chain links TRBV4-1 with TRBJ2-5, with D possibly being TRBD1 (6 bases). Germline values: CDR1 MGHRA, CDR2 YSYEKL. The V and J ends lost 1 base and 7 bases respectively, with 7 bases between them. The CDR3 is 12 amino acids. CDR3 in DNA: TGCGCCAGCAGCCAAGTGGGGGCGACCCAGTACTTC. Translation gives CASSQVGATQYF.

This chain joins TRBV7-9 and TRBJ2-3; D unclear. CDR1 is SEHNR and CDR2 is FQNEAQ in the germline V gene (reference sequence). V lost 2 bases, J lost 6 bases, and 3 bases lay in between. The CDR3 extends over 11 amino acids. CDR3 protein: CASSLLDTQYF. CDR3 sequence (DNA): TGTGCCAGCAGCTTACTGGATACGCAGTATTTT.

V gene TRBV18 combines with J gene TRBJ2-5, with D possibly TRBD2 on 5 matching bases. This CDR3 comprises 13 residues. Trimming removed 6 bases from V and 1 base from J, with 9 bases in between. Per the germline V gene, CDR1 is KGHSH and CDR2 is LQKENI. CDR3 nucleotide sequence: TGTGCCAGCTCGCGGGCAGCCCAAGAGACCCAGTACTTC. It encodes CASSRAAQETQYF. The whole variable domain, filled in from reference TRBV18 and TRBJ2-5, reads NAGVMQNPRHLVRRRGQEARLRCSPMKGHSHVYWYRQLPEEGLKFMVYLQKENIIDESGMPKERFSAEFPKEGPSILRIQQVVRGDSAAYFCASSRAAQETQYFGPGTRLLVL.

The chain employs TRBV5-1 and TRBJ2-5, with 9 bases identical to TRBD1. Germline V CDR1 and CDR2: SGHRS, YFSETQ. This CDR3 region has 15 residues. V lost 0 bases to trimming and J lost 3 bases; unmatched junction nucleotides: 3. The CDR3 loop is CASSLAGDREETQYF. The CDR3 DNA sequence: TGCGCCAGCAGCTTGGCTGGGGACAGGGAAGAGACCCAGTACTTC.